The clone carrying this T cell receptor beta chain was seen a few times. Its antigen is not known. The sample comes from a study of blood T cells in healthy people across ages. CDR1 MGHRA and CDR2 YSYEKL come from the germline V gene. The CDR3 is 16 residues long. Trimming shortened V by 3 bases and J by 2 bases, and 15 bases separated the two germline ends. Study-wide results and caveats: Older age went with lower TCR beta diversity per million T cells, in a roughly linear way.

Sample donors were healthy Caucasian individuals that came from Russia, aged roughly 6 to 95. A second PCR of roughly 7 to 11 cycles used a sample-barcoded 5' primer and a J-beta primer mix. Every cDNA was tagged by a template-switch adaptor with 12 random nucleotides. TCRdb processed the 5' RACE reads anew with MiXCR; each CDR3 protein has one entry. The sample lists fewer than 1.5 million distinct CDR3 sequences, about 40% seen once, with approximately 7.9% in the top ten. This receptor was identified in a woman aged 18-30 years in good health. The chain has TRBV4-1 and TRBJ2-3; D unclear. Material for sequencing was blood. The DNA for the CDR3 is TGCGCCAGCAGCCAGCTGCCAAACACTGTCACAGATACGCAGTATTTT. This sequence encodes CASSQLPNTVTDTQYF.